Presented here are 20 T cell receptor beta chains from one specimen sequenced in a study of Ad26.COV2.S vaccination and SARS-CoV-2 variants (dated by TCRdb to the early 2020s). According to the study, the label for this sample's treatment or condition signals: roughly 20 received Ad26.COV2.S at low or high dose, single or two shots; about 5 received placebo; per-sample allocation not given. For vaccine and placebo recipients, repertoires were sequenced using samples collected on day 63 after the first injection. The method was the immunoSEQ multiplex PCR assay. As stored in TCRdb, this immuneACCESS dataset retains in-frame rearrangements with V and J assigned. A fraction of the clones does not appear; measured against another copy, unresolved V genes explain less than half of the discrepancy, and the remainder lacks a known reason. In this sample the table shows about half a million clones, around 89% of which occur a single time. The top ten clones comprise roughly 1.7% of the sample.

The sequences come from peripheral blood, collected in a trial of Ad26.COV2.S vaccine versus placebo. The source of these receptors is a person aged 18 to 65 who received the Ad26.COV2.S COVID-19 vaccine or a placebo.

V gene TRBV24-1 combines with J gene TRBJ2-2, with D tentatively TRBD1 (6 bases). V lost 3 bases to trimming and J lost 6 bases, with 13 bases between them. The CDR3 covers 15 residues. The V gene's germline CDR1 is KGHDR and CDR2 SFDVKD. CDR3 coding DNA: TGTGCCACCAGTGATCCCCGACAGGTTTCCGGGGAGCTGTTTTTT. Translated: CATSDPRQVSGELFF.

The genes are TRBV4-1 and TRBJ1-2, with D maybe TRBD1 (5 bases). The CDR3 is made up of 20 amino acids. Germline V CDR1 and CDR2: MGHRA, YSYEKL. V was trimmed by 0 bases and J by 0 bases, leaving 23 bases between them. The CDR3 coding sequence is TGCGCCAGCAGCCAAGATCGGGGAGGGGAGGTGGTTGAAGCTAACTATGGCTACACCTTC. This translates into CASSQDRGGEVVEANYGYTF.

Only one count was recorded for this clone. The gene calls are TRBV2 and TRBJ2-7; TRBD2 matches at 9 bases. With V trimmed by 5 bases and J by 6 bases, 14 bases remained unmatched. The V gene's germline CDR1 is SNHLY and CDR2 FYNNEI. This CDR3 region has 16 residues. The CDR3: CASSSLRGGLSGEQYF. As DNA, the CDR3 is TGTGCCAGCAGTTCCTTGCGGGGGGGCCTGTCTGGCGAGCAGTACTTC.

About this clone itself: This sample includes further DNA sequences coding for the same CDR3. The chain carries TRBV2 and TRBJ2-1; 10 nucleotides align to TRBD2. With 6 bases clipped from V and 2 bases from J, the junction kept 4 bases outside the gene matches. Looked up from germline, CDR1 is SNHLY and CDR2 is FYNNEI. The CDR3 loop spans 15 amino acids. Written as DNA, the CDR3 is TGTGCCAGCAGCGGTACTAGCGGGGCCTACAATGAGCAGTTCTTC. Encoded protein: CASSGTSGAYNEQFF.

This chain links TRBV12-3 or TRBV12-4 with TRBJ1-5; 7 nucleotides agree with TRBD1. With V trimmed by 7 bases and J by 4 bases, 4 bases remained unmatched. The CDR3 length is 13 residues. The CDR3 DNA follows: TGTGCCAGCACAGGGACAGAGAATCAGCCCCAGCATTTT. Translated: CASTGTENQPQHF.

The V call is TRBV12-5, the J call TRBJ2-3; 10 bases align to TRBD2. Germline V gene data show CDR1 as LGHNT and CDR2 as FRNRAP. There are 15 residues in the CDR3. The V and J ends lost 1 base and 6 bases, in that order; junction bases with no gene match: 4. CDR3 protein: CASGLGSGGQDTQYF. The CDR3 region has the DNA TGTGCTAGTGGTTTGGGTAGCGGGGGGCAGGATACGCAGTATTTT.

The CDR3 DNA reads as TGTGCCAGCAGCCCGGACTTGAGGAGCACAGATACGCAGTATTTT. This encodes CASSPDLRSTDTQYF. V usage is TRBV3-1 (or the pseudogene TRBV3-2) and J usage is TRBJ2-3; maybe TRBD2 (5 bases). Trimming cost V 4 bases and J 0 bases, with 11 bases left between them. The CDR3 length is 15 residues. CDR1 LGHDT and CDR2 YNNKEL come from the germline V gene (reference sequence).

The chain has TRBV12-3 or TRBV12-4 and TRBJ1-5; no clear D gene. V lost 3 bases and J lost 6, with 9 bases in between. This CDR3 comprises 13 residues. CDR3 protein: CASSFSMGQPQHF. The CDR3 coding sequence is TGTGCCAGCAGTTTTTCAATGGGTCAGCCCCAGCATTTT.

The chain joins TRBV10-2 to TRBJ1-1, with TRBD1 as a possible D gene (5 bases). Deletions cut 0 bases from V and 1 base from J, with 6 bases between. CDR3 size: 14 residues. Per germline, CDR1 WSHSY and CDR2 SAAADI. The CDR3 region has the DNA TGCGCCAGCAGTGAGTCGGGGGGGAACACTGAAGCTTTCTTT. It is translated as CASSESGGNTEAFF.

The J gene is TRBJ1-2, the V gene TRBV6-5; no clear D. Germline values: CDR1 MNHEY, CDR2 SVGAGI. There are 15 residues in the CDR3. Trimming took off 6 bases at V and 0 bases at J, with 14 bases between the two ends. CDR3 residues: CASRPRAGTNYGYTF. CDR3 in DNA: TGTGCCAGCAGGCCCCGGGCAGGAACTAACTATGGCTACACCTTC.

This clone was seen a few times. The chain employs TRBV15 and TRBJ1-1; the match to TRBD1 covers 11 bases. Germline CDR1 reads LNHNV; CDR2 reads YYDKDF (reference sequence). CDR3 length: 16 residues. The V segment lost 2 bases and the J segment 4 bases; nucleotides outside the gene matches: 6. As DNA, the CDR3 is TGTGCCACCAGCAGACTCCGGGACAGGGGGGGCACTGAAGCTTTCTTT. It encodes CATSRLRDRGGTEAFF.

The V call is TRBV2, the J call TRBJ1-5; D gene unclear. This CDR3 contains 13 residues. V lost 7 bases, J lost 3 bases, and 10 bases lay in between. Germline CDR1 and CDR2: SNHLY and FYNNEI. This CDR3 reads CASMRGINQPQHF. In DNA, the CDR3 is TGTGCCAGCATGAGAGGCATCAATCAGCCCCAGCATTTT.

The CDR3 DNA follows: TGTGCCAGCAGTGATCGGGCTAGCGGGAGTCACTCCTACAATGAGCAGTTCTTC. This translates into CASSDRASGSHSYNEQFF. The V call is TRBV6-1, the J call TRBJ2-1; TRBD2 agrees at 10 bases. V lost 3 bases to trimming and J lost 0 bases; unmatched junction nucleotides: 8. Per germline, CDR1 MNHNS and CDR2 SASEGT. The CDR3 loop spans 18 amino acids.

J is TRBJ2-2 and V is TRBV5-1; 14 bases align to TRBD2. V lost 1 base to trimming and J lost 5 bases; unmatched junction nucleotides: 13. The CDR3 has 20 amino acids. From germline, CDR1 is SGHRS and CDR2 YFSETQ. The CDR3 loop reads CASSLTGLAGGGRFTGELFF. As DNA, the CDR3 is TGCGCCAGCAGCTTGACAGGACTAGCGGGGGGAGGACGTTTTACCGGGGAGCTGTTTTTT.

The chain links TRBV15 to TRBJ2-1, with 11 bases aligning to TRBD2. The CDR3 runs to 16 residues. CDR1 and CDR2 from the germline V gene are LNHNV and YYDKDF (reference sequence). Trimming at V came to 5 bases and at J to 7 bases, leaving 10 bases not matched to a gene. The CDR3 DNA follows: TGTGCCACCAGCTTTCGTCTAGCGGGAGGTTTTAATGAGCAGTTCTTC. This sequence encodes CATSFRLAGGFNEQFF.

This sequence joins TRBV5-1 and TRBJ1-3; D unclear. Deletions cut 0 bases from V and 0 bases from J, with 16 bases between. CDR3 length equals 18 residues. Germline values: CDR1 SGHRS, CDR2 YFSETQ. CDR3 sequence reads: CASSLASGGVLSGNTIYF. The CDR3 nucleotides read TGCGCCAGCAGCTTGGCCTCGGGCGGAGTTCTCTCTGGAAACACCATATATTTT.

The chain employs TRBV7-6 and TRBJ2-7; unclear D gene. Germline V CDR1 and CDR2: SGHVS, FNYEAQ. The CDR3 totals 13 residues. Trimming took 5 bases from V and 2 from J, leaving 10 bases between them. The CDR3 protein is CASSPVRTYEQYF. Here the CDR3 DNA reads TGTGCCAGCAGCCCAGTACGGACCTACGAGCAGTACTTC.

This chain connects TRBV6-2 or TRBV6-3 to TRBJ2-4, with a tentative D call TRBD1 (6 bases). Germline assignment: CDR1 MNHEY and CDR2 SVGEGT. The CDR3 runs 14 residues. Trimming cost V 0 bases and J 7 bases, with 10 bases left between them. CDR3 residues: CASSYSGAGNIQYF. CDR3 nucleotides: TGTGCCAGCAGTTACTCGGGGGCCGGGAACATTCAGTACTTC.

J is TRBJ2-3 and V is TRBV7-6; TRBD2 aligns across 15 bases. This CDR3 has 20 residues. V trimming: 3 bases; J trimming: 2 bases; junction bases outside the gene matches: 12. The germline V gene has CDR1 SGHVS and CDR2 FNYEAQ. The CDR3 sequence: CASSFTPGLAGGITTDTQYF. The CDR3 DNA is TGTGCCAGCAGCTTTACTCCGGGACTAGCGGGGGGCATCACCACAGATACGCAGTATTTT.

The chain carries TRBV29-1 and TRBJ2-4; 9 positions match TRBD2. This CDR3 has 14 residues. V lost 7 bases to trimming and J lost 6 bases; unmatched junction nucleotides: 10. Germline V gives CDR1 SQVTM, CDR2 ANQGSEA. In DNA form, the CDR3 reads TGCAGCGCCCTTGGGCGGGAGGGTCCAAACATTCAGTACTTC. It encodes CSALGREGPNIQYF.